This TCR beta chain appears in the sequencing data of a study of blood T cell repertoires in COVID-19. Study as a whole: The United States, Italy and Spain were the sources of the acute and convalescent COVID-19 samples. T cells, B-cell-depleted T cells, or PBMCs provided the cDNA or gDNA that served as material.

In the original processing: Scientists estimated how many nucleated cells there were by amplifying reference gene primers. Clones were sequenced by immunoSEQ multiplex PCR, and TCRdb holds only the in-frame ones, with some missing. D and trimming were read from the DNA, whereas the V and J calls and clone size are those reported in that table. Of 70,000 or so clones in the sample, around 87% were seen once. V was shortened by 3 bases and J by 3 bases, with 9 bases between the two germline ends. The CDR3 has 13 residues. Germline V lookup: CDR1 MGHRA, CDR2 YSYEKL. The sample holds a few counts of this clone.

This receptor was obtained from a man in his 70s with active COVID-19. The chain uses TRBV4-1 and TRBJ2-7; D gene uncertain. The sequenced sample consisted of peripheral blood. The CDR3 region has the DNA TGCGCCAGCAGCCAGGCCAGGTTCTACGAGCAGTACTTC. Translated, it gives CASSQARFYEQYF.